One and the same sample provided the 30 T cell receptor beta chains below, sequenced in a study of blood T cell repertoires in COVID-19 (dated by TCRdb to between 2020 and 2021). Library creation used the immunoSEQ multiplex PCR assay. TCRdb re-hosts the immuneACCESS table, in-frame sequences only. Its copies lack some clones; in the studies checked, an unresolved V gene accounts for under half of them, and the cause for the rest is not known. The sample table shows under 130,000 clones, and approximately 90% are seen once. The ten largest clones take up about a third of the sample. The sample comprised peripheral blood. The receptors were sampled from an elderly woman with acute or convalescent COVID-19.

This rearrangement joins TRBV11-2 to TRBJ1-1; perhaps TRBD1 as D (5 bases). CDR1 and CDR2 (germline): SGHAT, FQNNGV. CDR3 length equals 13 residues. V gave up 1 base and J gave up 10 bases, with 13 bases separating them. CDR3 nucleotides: TGTGCCAGCAGCTTAGGGTCAGGGCGTGCAGCTTTCTTT. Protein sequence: CASSLGSGRAAFF.

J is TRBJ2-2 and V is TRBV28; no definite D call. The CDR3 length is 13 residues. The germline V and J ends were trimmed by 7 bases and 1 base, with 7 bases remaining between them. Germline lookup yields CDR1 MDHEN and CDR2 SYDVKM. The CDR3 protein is CASIRGNTGELFF. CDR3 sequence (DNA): TGTGCCAGCATACGAGGGAACACCGGGGAGCTGTTTTTT.

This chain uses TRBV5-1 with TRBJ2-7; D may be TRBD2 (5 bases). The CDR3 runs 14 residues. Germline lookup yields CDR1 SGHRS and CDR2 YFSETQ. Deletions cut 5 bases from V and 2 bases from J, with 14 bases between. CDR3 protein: CASRVASQAYEQYF. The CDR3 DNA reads TGCGCCAGCAGGGTGGCTAGCCAAGCCTACGAGCAGTACTTC. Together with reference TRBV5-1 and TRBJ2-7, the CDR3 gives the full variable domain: KAGVTQTPRYLIKTRGQQVTLSCSPISGHRSVSWYQQTPGQGLQFLFEYFSETQRNKGNFPGRFSGRQFSNSRSEMNVSTLELGDSALYLCASRVASQAYEQYFGPGTRLTVT.

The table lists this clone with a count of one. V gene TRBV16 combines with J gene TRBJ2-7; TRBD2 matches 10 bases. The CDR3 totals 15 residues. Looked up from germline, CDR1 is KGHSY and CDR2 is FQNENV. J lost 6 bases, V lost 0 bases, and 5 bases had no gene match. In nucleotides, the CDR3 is TGTGCCAGCAGCCAATCGTCTAGCGGGGGTACCGAGCAGTACTTC. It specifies CASSQSSSGGTEQYF.

CDR3 sequence (DNA): TGTGCCAGCAGCTTACCTTCGGCCCTCACAGCGGACACCGGGGAGCTGTTTTTT. Protein product: CASSLPSALTADTGELFF. The chain uses TRBV7-3 and TRBJ2-2, with D perhaps TRBD2 (5 bases). V was trimmed by 2 bases and J by 3 bases, leaving 19 bases between them. Germline CDR1 and CDR2: SGHTA and FQGTGA. This CDR3 comprises 18 residues.

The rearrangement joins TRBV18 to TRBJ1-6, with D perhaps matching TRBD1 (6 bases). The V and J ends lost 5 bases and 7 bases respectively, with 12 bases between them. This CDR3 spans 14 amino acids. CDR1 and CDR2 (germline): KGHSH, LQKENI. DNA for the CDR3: TGTGCCAGCTCAGTGGGACAACTGAATTCACCCCTCCACTTT. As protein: CASSVGQLNSPLHF.

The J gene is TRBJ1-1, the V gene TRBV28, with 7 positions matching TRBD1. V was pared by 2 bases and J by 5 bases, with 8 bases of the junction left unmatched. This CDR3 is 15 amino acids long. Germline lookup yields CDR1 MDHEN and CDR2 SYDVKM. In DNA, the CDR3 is TGTGCCAGCAGTTTACTTGTGGCAGGGGGGACTGAAGCTTTCTTT. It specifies CASSLLVAGGTEAFF. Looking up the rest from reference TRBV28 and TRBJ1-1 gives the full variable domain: DVKVTQSSRYLVKRTGEKVFLECVQDMDHENMFWYRQDPGLGLRLIYFSYDVKMKEKGDIPEGYSVSREKKERFSLILESASTNQTSMYLCASSLLVAGGTEAFFGQGTRLTVV.

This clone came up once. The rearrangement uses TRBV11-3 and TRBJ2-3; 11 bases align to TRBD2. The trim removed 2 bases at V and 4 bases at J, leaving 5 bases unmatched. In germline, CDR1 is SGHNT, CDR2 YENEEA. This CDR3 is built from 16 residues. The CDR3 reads CASSLISGGASDTQYF. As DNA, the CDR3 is TGTGCCAGCAGCTTAATTAGCGGGGGGGCGTCAGATACGCAGTATTTT.

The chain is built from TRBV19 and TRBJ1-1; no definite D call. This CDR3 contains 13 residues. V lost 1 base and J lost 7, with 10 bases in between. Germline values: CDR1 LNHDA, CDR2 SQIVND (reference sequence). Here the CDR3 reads CASSIAQKREAFF. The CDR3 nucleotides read TGTGCCAGTAGTATAGCTCAGAAACGTGAAGCTTTCTTT. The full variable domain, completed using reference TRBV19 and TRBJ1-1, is DGGITQSPKYLFRKEGQNVTLSCEQNLNHDAMYWYRQDPGQGLRLIYYSQIVNDFQKGDIAEGYSVSREKKESFPLTVTSAQKNPTAFYLCASSIAQKREAFFGQGTRLTVV.

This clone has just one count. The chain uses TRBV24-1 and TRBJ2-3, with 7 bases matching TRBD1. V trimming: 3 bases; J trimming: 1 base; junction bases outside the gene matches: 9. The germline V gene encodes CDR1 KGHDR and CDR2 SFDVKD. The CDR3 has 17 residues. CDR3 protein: CATSDPGTAPGTDTQYF. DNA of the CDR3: TGTGCCACCAGTGATCCGGGGACAGCCCCAGGCACAGATACGCAGTATTTT.

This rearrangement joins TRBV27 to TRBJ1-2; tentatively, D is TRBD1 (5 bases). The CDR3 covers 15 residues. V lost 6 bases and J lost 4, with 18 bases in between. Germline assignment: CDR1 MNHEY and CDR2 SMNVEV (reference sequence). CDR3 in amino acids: CASRITGLPGYGYTF. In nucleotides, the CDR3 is TGTGCCAGCAGGATCACGGGACTTCCCGGCTATGGCTACACCTTC.

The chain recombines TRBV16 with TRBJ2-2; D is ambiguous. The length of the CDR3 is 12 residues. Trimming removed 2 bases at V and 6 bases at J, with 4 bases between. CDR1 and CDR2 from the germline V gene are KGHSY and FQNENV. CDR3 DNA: TGTGCCAGCAGCCAAGGCTCCGGGGAGCTGTTTTTT. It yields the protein CASSQGSGELFF.

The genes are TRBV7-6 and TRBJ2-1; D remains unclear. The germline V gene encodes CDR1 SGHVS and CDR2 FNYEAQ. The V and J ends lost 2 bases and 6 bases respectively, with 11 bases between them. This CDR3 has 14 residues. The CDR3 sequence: CASSLTFSGNEQFF. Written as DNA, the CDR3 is TGTGCCAGCAGCTTAACATTTTCGGGCAATGAGCAGTTCTTC.

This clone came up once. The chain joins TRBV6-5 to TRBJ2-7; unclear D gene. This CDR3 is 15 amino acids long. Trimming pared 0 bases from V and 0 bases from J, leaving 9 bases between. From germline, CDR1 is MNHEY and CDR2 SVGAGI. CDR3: CASSYSRGFSYEQYF. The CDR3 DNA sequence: TGTGCCAGCAGTTACTCGAGAGGTTTCTCCTACGAGCAGTACTTC.

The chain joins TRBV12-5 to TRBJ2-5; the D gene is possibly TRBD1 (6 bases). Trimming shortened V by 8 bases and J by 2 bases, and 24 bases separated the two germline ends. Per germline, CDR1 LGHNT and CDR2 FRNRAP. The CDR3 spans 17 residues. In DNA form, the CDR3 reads TGTGCTAGTCTATTCAGGGACAACACTGAGGAGCAAGAGACCCAGTACTTC. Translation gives CASLFRDNTEEQETQYF.

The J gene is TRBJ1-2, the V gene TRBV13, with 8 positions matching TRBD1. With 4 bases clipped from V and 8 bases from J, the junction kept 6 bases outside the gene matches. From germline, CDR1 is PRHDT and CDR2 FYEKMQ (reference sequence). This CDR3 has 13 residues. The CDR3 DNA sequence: TGTGCCAGCAGCTCAAGGACAGGGTGGGGCTACACCTTC. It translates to CASSSRTGWGYTF.

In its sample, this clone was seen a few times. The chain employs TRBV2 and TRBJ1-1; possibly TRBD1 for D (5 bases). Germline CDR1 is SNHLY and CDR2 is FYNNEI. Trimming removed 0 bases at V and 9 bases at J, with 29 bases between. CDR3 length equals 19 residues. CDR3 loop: CASSEALGSGSLRGFQAFF. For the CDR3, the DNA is TGTGCCAGCAGTGAAGCGCTTGGGTCTGGTAGCTTAAGGGGATTTCAAGCTTTCTTT.

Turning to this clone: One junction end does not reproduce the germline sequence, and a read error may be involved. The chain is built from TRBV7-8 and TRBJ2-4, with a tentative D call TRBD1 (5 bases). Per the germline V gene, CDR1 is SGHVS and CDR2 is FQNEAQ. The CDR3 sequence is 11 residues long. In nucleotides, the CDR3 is TGTGCCAGCAGCTTAGCAGGCAGGGTGCACTTC. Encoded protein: CASSLAGRVHF.

In nucleotides, the CDR3 is TGTGCCAGCAAAACGCAGGGTTCCGGTGGCTACACCTTC. Its translation is CASKTQGSGGYTF. The rearrangement joins TRBV2 to TRBJ1-2; D is possibly TRBD1 (5 bases). Germline-derived CDR1 and CDR2 are SNHLY and FYNNEI. The CDR3 extends over 13 amino acids. Trimming pared 7 bases from V and 7 bases from J, leaving 16 bases between.

The CDR3 loop is CASSLGVGGSYEQYF. In DNA, the CDR3 is TGTGCCAGCAGCTTAGGTGTAGGGGGATCGTACGAGCAGTACTTC. The V and J genes are TRBV11-2 and TRBJ2-7, with D perhaps matching TRBD1 (6 bases). V gave up 1 base and J gave up 4 bases, with 14 bases separating them. This CDR3 contains 15 residues. Germline V gene lookup returns CDR1 SGHAT and CDR2 FQNNGV.

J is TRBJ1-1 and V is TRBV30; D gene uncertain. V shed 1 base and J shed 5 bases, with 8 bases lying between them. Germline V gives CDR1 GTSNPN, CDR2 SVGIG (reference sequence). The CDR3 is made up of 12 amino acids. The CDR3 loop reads CAWSDTSTEAFF. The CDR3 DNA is TGTGCCTGGAGTGACACGTCAACTGAAGCTTTCTTT.

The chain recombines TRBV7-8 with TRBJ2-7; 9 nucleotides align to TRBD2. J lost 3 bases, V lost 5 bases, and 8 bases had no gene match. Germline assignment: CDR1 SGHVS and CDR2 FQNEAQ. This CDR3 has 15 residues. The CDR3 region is CASSPRSGGFYEQYF. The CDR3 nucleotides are TGTGCCAGCAGCCCCCGTAGCGGGGGTTTCTACGAGCAGTACTTC.

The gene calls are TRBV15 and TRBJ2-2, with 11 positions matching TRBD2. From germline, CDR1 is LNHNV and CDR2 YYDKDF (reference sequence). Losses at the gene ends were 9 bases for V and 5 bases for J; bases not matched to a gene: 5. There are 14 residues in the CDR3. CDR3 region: CATLAGASTGELFF. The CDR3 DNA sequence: TGTGCCACACTAGCGGGGGCTTCAACCGGGGAGCTGTTTTTT. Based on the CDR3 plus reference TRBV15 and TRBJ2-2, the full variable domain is DAMVIQNPRYQVTQFGKPVTLSCSQTLNHNVMYWYQQKSSQAPKLLFHYYDKDFNNEADTPDNFQSRRPNTSFCFLDIRSPGLGDTAMYLCATLAGASTGELFFGEGSRLTVL.

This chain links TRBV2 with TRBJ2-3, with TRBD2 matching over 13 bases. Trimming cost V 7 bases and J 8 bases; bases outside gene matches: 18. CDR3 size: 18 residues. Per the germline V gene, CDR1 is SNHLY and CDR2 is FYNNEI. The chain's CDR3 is CASIAARGLAGRSGTQYF. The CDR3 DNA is TGTGCCAGCATAGCGGCAAGGGGACTAGCGGGGCGTTCTGGTACGCAGTATTTT.

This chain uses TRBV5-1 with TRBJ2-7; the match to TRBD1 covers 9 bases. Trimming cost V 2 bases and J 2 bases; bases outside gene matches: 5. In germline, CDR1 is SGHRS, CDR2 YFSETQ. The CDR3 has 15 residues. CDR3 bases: TGCGCCAGCAGCTTTACGGGACAGGGTGCCTACGAGCAGTACTTC. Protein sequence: CASSFTGQGAYEQYF. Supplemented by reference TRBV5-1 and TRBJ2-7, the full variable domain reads KAGVTQTPRYLIKTRGQQVTLSCSPISGHRSVSWYQQTPGQGLQFLFEYFSETQRNKGNFPGRFSGRQFSNSRSEMNVSTLELGDSALYLCASSFTGQGAYEQYFGPGTRLTVT.

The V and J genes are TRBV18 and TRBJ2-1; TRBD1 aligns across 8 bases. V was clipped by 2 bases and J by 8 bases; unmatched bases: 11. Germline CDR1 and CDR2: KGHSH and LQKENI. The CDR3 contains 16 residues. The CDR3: CASSPSLLQGVDEQFF. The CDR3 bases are TGTGCCAGCTCACCAAGCCTCCTACAGGGGGTCGATGAGCAGTTCTTC.

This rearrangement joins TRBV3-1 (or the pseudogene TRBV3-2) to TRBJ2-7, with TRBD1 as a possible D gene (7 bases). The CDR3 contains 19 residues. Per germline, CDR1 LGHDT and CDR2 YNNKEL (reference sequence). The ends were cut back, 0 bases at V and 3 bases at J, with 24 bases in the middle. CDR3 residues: CASSQETPGQFGGVYEQYF. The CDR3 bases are TGTGCCAGCAGCCAAGAGACCCCGGGACAGTTTGGCGGGGTCTACGAGCAGTACTTC.

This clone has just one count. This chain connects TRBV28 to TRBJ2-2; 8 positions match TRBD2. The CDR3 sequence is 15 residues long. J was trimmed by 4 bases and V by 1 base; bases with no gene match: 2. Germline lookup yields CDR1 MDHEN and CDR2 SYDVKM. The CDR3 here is CASSLSGGGTGELFF. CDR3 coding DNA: TGTGCCAGCAGTTTATCCGGGGGGGGCACCGGGGAGCTGTTTTTT.

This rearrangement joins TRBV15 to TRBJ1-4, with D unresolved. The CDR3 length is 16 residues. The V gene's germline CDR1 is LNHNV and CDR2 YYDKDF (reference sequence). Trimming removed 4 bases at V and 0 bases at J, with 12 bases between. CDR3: CATSMWSRATNEKLFF. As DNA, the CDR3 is TGTGCCACCAGCATGTGGAGTCGGGCAACTAATGAAAAACTGTTTTTT.

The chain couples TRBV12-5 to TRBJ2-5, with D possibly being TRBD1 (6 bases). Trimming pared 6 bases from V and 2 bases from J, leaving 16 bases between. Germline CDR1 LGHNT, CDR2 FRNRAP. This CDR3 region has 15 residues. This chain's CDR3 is CASGRYSTGQETQYF. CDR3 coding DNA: TGTGCTAGTGGCCGCTACAGCACAGGGCAAGAGACCCAGTACTTC.